Sequencing of this T cell receptor (beta chain) was carried out in a study of post-analysis software for immune sequencing data. The study's findings and limits: Five TRBV segments appeared more often in patients than in controls, and TRBV5-6, TRBV5-1 and TRBV20-1 were among these.

The CDR3 is made up of 13 amino acids. Germline V lookup: CDR1 MNHEY, CDR2 SVGAGI. V shed 10 bases, J shed 3 bases, and the junction held 5 bases outside the gene matches. This clonotype appeared a few times. Antigen specificity is unknown. cDNA libraries of TCR beta carried unique molecular identifiers. In TCRdb, the PCR reads were re-called with MiXCR into one record per CDR3 protein. The data contain approximately 440,000 distinct CDR3 sequences, around 40% of them seen just once; the ten biggest clones take up 9% to 14%. V is TRBV6-5 and J is TRBJ2-3, with 9 bases lining up with TRBD1. The sequenced sample consisted of blood. The receptor was derived from a girl between 5 and 17 years old with multiple sclerosis. The DNA for the CDR3 is TGTGCCATTCGGACAGGGGATACAGATACGCAGTATTTT. Amino acids: CAIRTGDTDTQYF.